This T cell receptor beta chain is from a study of persistence of HIV-infected CD4 T cells. The libraries were made with immunoSEQ version 4 in survey mode. Produced via immunoSEQ multiplex PCR; TCRdb's table is partial and in-frame only. The sample shows 38,000 or so clones, more than 75% of them seen only once. V was cut by 1 base and J by 12 bases, with 13 bases left in between. Germline assignment: CDR1 KGHSH and CDR2 LQKENI. The CDR3 totals 13 residues. Overlapping HIV-1 Gag 15-mer peptides at around 1 ug per peptide per mL were used. Sorted nonresponding memory CD4+ T cells were CD40L-negative, CD69-negative, CD45RO-high. A remark on this clone: Antigen specificity is unknown.

This sample comprised cultured CD4+ T cells from PBMCs, obtained from a patient who received antiretroviral therapy. This sequence originates from an adult with HIV. The donor label of this sample is uncertain. The chain recombines TRBV18 with TRBJ2-1; maybe TRBD1 (5 bases). The CDR3 DNA reads TGTGCCAGCTCACCACGCGTGGACACCCGGCAGTTCTTC. It is translated as CASSPRVDTRQFF.